Detailed here is one T cell receptor beta chain. This clonotype was counted only a few times. Its antigen specificity is not known. There are no base qualities to consult, and no much larger clone falls within one base. Library generation was performed with 5' RACE. The instrument given in TCRdb is NextSeq 500. To allow correction of PCR and sequencing errors, the TCR library protocol tagged every TCR cDNA molecule with a unique molecular identifier. On the study's bioinformatics: TCR identification, UMI-based error correction and CDR3 extraction were performed with Decombinator tools. TCRs above a frequency of 2 per 1,000, corresponding to the top 1% of the tumor frequency distribution, were defined as expanded. Each repertoire was subsampled 100 times to 5,000 TCRs, after which Renyi diversity was computed with the R vegan package. To build CDR3 similarity networks, amino acid triplet string-kernel similarity was used, and CDR3s were connected when their pairwise similarity was above 0.82. The public sequencing data were trimmed at Q25 with fastp and processed into clonotypes with MiXCR by TCRdb, which kept only in-frame beta chains. A single entry per CDR3 protein holds the most common genes and DNA from its merged rows. These V and J calls are TCRdb output, not the study's own analysis. This sample comprises 35,000 to 55,000 distinct CDR3 sequences, roughly an eighth of them detected only once. 50% to 65% of the sample belongs to the ten largest clones.

The time point label of this sample denotes: sample taken at primary tumor resection. Donors were over 60 patients with early-stage, untreated non-small cell lung cancer from the lung TRACERx cohort. Whole RNA extracted from tumor and nontumor lung tissue, or from cryopreserved PBMC samples, was used for TCR sequencing without cell sorting. A patient was chosen for TCR sequencing only when enough RNA was available from at least two tumor regions. The data were taken from a study of spatial heterogeneity in lung cancer (dated by TCRdb to 2018 to 2020). Regarding the complete study: Beta-chain transcripts were consistently detected in greater numbers than alpha-chain transcripts, which likely reflects a higher abundance of beta-chain transcripts. In the raw uncorrected reads, each unique combination of TCR and UMI appeared more than ten times on average. The study quantitatively compared TCR alpha and beta repertoires across multiple tumor regions, matched nontumor lung and blood in non-small cell lung cancer. The study linked features of the TCR repertoire to counts of nonsynonymous mutations, which were determined by whole-exome sequencing of tumor tissue. Both alpha and beta chains were TCR-sequenced in samples taken at surgery, namely 220 tumor regions, around 70 matched nontumor lung samples and 50 to 60 PBMC samples.

Points the paper makes about the study in general: Ubiquitous expanded tumor TCRs were found in blood more often at tumor resection than at routine follow-up. Confirming at a functional level the hypothesis that regional TCRs recognize regional mutations was considered to require additional single-cell paired TCR alpha and beta sequencing.

V loses 4 bases, J loses 1 base, and the germline ends lie 19 bases apart. From its cysteine to its phenylalanine, the CDR3 spans 16 amino acids. The CDR3 DNA has 48 bases and is translated from base 1. CDR1 and CDR2, per the germline V gene (reference sequence), are DFQATT and SNEGSKA. The rearranged segments are TRBV20-1 and TRBJ1-2; possibly the D gene is TRBD1, per 5 matching bases. Source: PBMCs, taken at surgery. This receptor was taken from a male donor with early-stage non-small cell lung cancer. The nucleotide sequence reads TGCAGTGCTATCCCCCTCGAGAGGGACTATAACTATGGCTACACCTTC. The resulting protein is CSAIPLERDYNYGYTF.